The T cell receptor beta chain described here comes from a study of OX40 agonist ivuxolimab in advanced cancers. Study background: Across the patients, intravenous ivuxolimab was delivered every 2 weeks at 0.01 to 10 mg/kg.

Sequencing used immunoSEQ multiplex PCR; TCRdb keeps in-frame clones, though not all of them. The table records about 68,000 clones, 85% to 90% of them present only once. This clone showed up just once. Antigen specificity is unknown. The CDR3 runs 13 residues. From germline, CDR1 is MNHEY and CDR2 SVGAGI. Trimming pared 4 bases from V and 5 bases from J, leaving 11 bases between. Study-level results: People who partly responded at 0.1-3.0 mg/kg had some of the least clonal expansion seen.

The sequence was collected from an adult with an advanced solid tumor such as melanoma, head and neck, liver or kidney cancer. The V call is TRBV6-5, the J call TRBJ1-2; D call uncertain. The specimen was CD4+ or CD8+ T cells sorted from blood, collected in a trial of the OX40 agonist ivuxolimab. This CDR3 is CASSFPMGYGYTF. The DNA for the CDR3 is TGTGCCAGCAGTTTCCCGATGGGTTATGGCTACACCTTC.